These 22 T cell receptor beta chains originate from one sample sequenced in a study of blood T cell repertoires in COVID-19. TCRdb keeps only in-frame clones here, not all; method: immunoSEQ multiplex PCR. This sample carries 280,000 or so clones, about 85% of them seen once, and the ten largest clones take 2.5%. Material for sequencing was PBMCs or T cells enriched from blood (not recorded which). Receptor source: a woman aged 45-65 years who had recovered from COVID-19.

The rearrangement uses TRBV30 and TRBJ2-7, with 9 bases matching TRBD2. V gave up 2 bases and J gave up 5 bases; unmatched junction bases: 10. Germline CDR1 reads GTSNPN; CDR2 reads SVGIG (reference sequence). The CDR3 extends over 15 amino acids. The CDR3 DNA reads TGTGCCTGGAGTCATGGACTAGCGACTCAAAACGAGCAGTACTTC. Protein product: CAWSHGLATQNEQYF. The whole variable domain, remainder taken from reference TRBV30 and TRBJ2-7, is SQTIHQWPATLVQPVGSPLSLECTVEGTSNPNLYWYRQAAGRGLQLLFYSVGIGQISSEVPQNLSASRPQDRQFILSSKKLLLSDSGFYLCAWSHGLATQNEQYFGPGTRLTVT.

The chain combines TRBV19 with TRBJ2-5, with 7 nucleotides matching TRBD2. Unmatched junction bases numbered 18, after V lost 11 bases and J lost 0 bases. The CDR3 consists of 17 residues. In germline, CDR1 is LNHDA, CDR2 SQIVND (reference sequence). In nucleotides, the CDR3 is TGTGCCTCCCAGCCCGGTCCGGGACTACGTAACCAAGAGACCCAGTACTTC. Residues: CASQPGPGLRNQETQYF.

This clone was detected only once. V and J are TRBV7-3 and TRBJ2-3, with unresolved D. CDR3 length: 15 residues. Germline V CDR1 and CDR2: SGHTA, FQGTGA. V shed 2 bases and J shed 6 bases, with 15 bases lying between them. DNA of the CDR3: TGTGCCAGCAGCTTAGGGCCCGACCGAGTGGATACGCAGTATTTT. Translated, it gives CASSLGPDRVDTQYF.

The V call is TRBV6-2 or TRBV6-3, the J call TRBJ1-2; 7 bases fit TRBD1. Germline values: CDR1 MNHEY, CDR2 SVGEGT. This CDR3 has 14 residues. The V gene end was trimmed by 2 bases and the J gene end by 7 bases; junction bases not matched to a gene: 7. The CDR3 DNA reads as TGTGCCAGCAGTTACGGGACAGCCAAGAGTGGCTACACCTTC. Translation: CASSYGTAKSGYTF.

This sequence joins TRBV19 and TRBJ2-2; D possibly corresponds to TRBD1 (6 bases). Per the germline V gene, CDR1 is LNHDA and CDR2 is SQIVND (reference sequence). The CDR3 spans 15 residues. Deletions cut 4 bases from V and 5 bases from J, with 14 bases between. CDR3 protein: CASSTRGHGTGELFF. CDR3 sequence (DNA): TGTGCCAGTAGTACCAGGGGACATGGGACCGGGGAGCTGTTTTTT.

The chain combines TRBV6-5 with TRBJ2-1, with 7 bases fitting TRBD2. The CDR3 is 15 residues long. The germline gives CDR1 MNHEY, CDR2 SVGAGI. The V gene end was trimmed by 6 bases and the J gene end by 4 bases; junction bases not matched to a gene: 9. CDR3 nucleotide sequence: TGTGCCAGCAGCCCGCGGGAGAAGGTTTACAATGAGCAGTTCTTC. Translated: CASSPREKVYNEQFF.

The genes are TRBV7-6 and TRBJ2-2; 7 bases are shared with TRBD2. V trimming: 2 bases; J trimming: 1 base; junction bases outside the gene matches: 4. The germline gives CDR1 SGHVS, CDR2 FNYEAQ. CDR3 size: 16 residues. This CDR3 reads CASSLLGGRNTGELFF. The CDR3 nucleotides read TGTGCCAGCAGCTTACTCGGCGGGAGGAACACCGGGGAGCTGTTTTTT.

The V and J genes are TRBV28 and TRBJ2-5, with TRBD1 identical over 8 bases. Germline CDR1 and CDR2: MDHEN and SYDVKM. The V gene end was trimmed by 7 bases and the J gene end by 5 bases; junction bases not matched to a gene: 6. The CDR3 runs 13 residues. The DNA of the CDR3 is TGTGCCAGCACCCTCGGACAGGGCGAGACCCAGTACTTC. Encoded protein: CASTLGQGETQYF.

This chain connects TRBV7-2 to TRBJ2-2; TRBD2 aligns across 12 bases. The CDR3 is 14 amino acids. V dropped 6 bases and J dropped 6; count of bases not matched to a gene: 2. CDR1 SGHTA and CDR2 FQGNSA come from the germline V gene. CDR3 residues: CASSWTSGAGELFF. CDR3 DNA: TGTGCCAGCAGTTGGACTAGCGGGGCCGGGGAGCTGTTTTTT.

The V gene is TRBV27, the J gene TRBJ2-2; 9 bases are a match to TRBD2. V lost 6 bases to trimming and J lost 4 bases; unmatched junction nucleotides: 3. The CDR3 runs to 14 residues. Germline assignment: CDR1 MNHEY and CDR2 SMNVEV (reference sequence). The CDR3 DNA reads TGTGCCAGCAGCATAGCGGGGGCCACCGGGGAGCTGTTTTTT. The encoded protein is CASSIAGATGELFF.

The gene calls are TRBV27 and TRBJ2-2; tentative D call: TRBD2 (7 bases). The CDR3 spans 15 residues. Germline assignment: CDR1 MNHEY and CDR2 SMNVEV (reference sequence). V lost 2 bases, J lost 7 bases, and 14 bases lay in between. The CDR3 DNA follows: TGTGCCAGCAGTTTACCGGGGGGCGGTTTCGGGGAGCTGTTTTTT. It translates to CASSLPGGGFGELFF.

V and J are TRBV6-5 and TRBJ1-1; 7 bases map to TRBD1. J lost 0 bases, V lost 3 bases, and 1 base had no gene match. There are 14 residues in the CDR3. Germline-derived CDR1 and CDR2 are MNHEY and SVGAGI. CDR3 in amino acids: CASSYTGVNTEAFF. The CDR3 bases are TGTGCCAGCAGTTATACAGGGGTGAACACTGAAGCTTTCTTT.

The J gene is TRBJ1-5, the V gene TRBV5-8, with D tentatively TRBD1 (6 bases). The V end lost 4 bases, the J end lost 5 bases, and 22 bases lay between the germline ends. The CDR3 consists of 17 residues. Germline V gene data show CDR1 as SGHTS and CDR2 as YDEGEE. This CDR3 is CASSTGIYDLSDQPQHF. As DNA, the CDR3 is TGTGCCAGCAGCACAGGGATCTATGATCTATCTGATCAGCCCCAGCATTTT.

The table lists this clone with a few counts. V is TRBV5-1 and J is TRBJ2-3; D gene uncertain. The CDR3 totals 14 residues. CDR1 and CDR2 from the germline V gene are SGHRS and YFSETQ. V lost 4 bases and J lost 2, with 11 bases in between. The CDR3 DNA is TGCGCCAGCAGCCTCCTTTTTTCCACAGATACGCAGTATTTT. Protein product: CASSLLFSTDTQYF.

The chain is built from TRBV27 and TRBJ1-2; 7 nucleotides align to TRBD1. The germline gives CDR1 MNHEY, CDR2 SMNVEV (reference sequence). V dropped 5 bases and J dropped 5; count of bases not matched to a gene: 8. The CDR3 length is 14 residues. For the CDR3, the DNA is TGTGCCAGCAGTCCCCGGACAGGAAATTATGGCTACACCTTC. Translating gives CASSPRTGNYGYTF.

The rearrangement joins TRBV7-8 to TRBJ1-5; D possibly corresponds to TRBD1 (6 bases). V was trimmed by 5 bases and J by 7 bases, leaving 12 bases between them. Per the germline V gene, CDR1 is SGHVS and CDR2 is FQNEAQ. This CDR3 comprises 13 residues. This CDR3 is CASSTGTFQPQHF. CDR3 nucleotide sequence: TGTGCCAGCAGCACTGGGACATTCCAGCCCCAGCATTTT.

This chain joins TRBV14 and TRBJ2-4; 7 bases are a match to TRBD2. V was pared by 6 bases and J by 4 bases, with 18 bases of the junction left unmatched. Germline lookup yields CDR1 SGHDN and CDR2 FVKESK. This CDR3 is 18 amino acids long. In DNA, the CDR3 is TGTGCCAGCAGTCCTTCTCCGTTGTCCCTAGCGGCAAAAAACATTCAGTACTTC. This sequence encodes CASSPSPLSLAAKNIQYF.

The gene calls are TRBV7-2 and TRBJ2-7, with TRBD2 identical over 10 bases. The CDR3 totals 14 residues. Trimming cost V 4 bases and J 2 bases; bases outside gene matches: 2. Germline CDR1 SGHTA, CDR2 FQGNSA. CDR3 sequence (DNA): TGTGCCAGCAGCTCCGGACTAGCGGCCTACGAGCAGTACTTC. Translated, it gives CASSSGLAAYEQYF.

The rearrangement links TRBV11-2 to TRBJ2-7; D is unresolved. There are 15 residues in the CDR3. Germline V gene data show CDR1 as SGHAT and CDR2 as FQNNGV. V was shortened by 0 bases and J by 6 bases, with 15 bases between the two germline ends. The CDR3 reads CASSLERLGSFEQYF. CDR3 sequence (DNA): TGTGCCAGCAGCTTAGAACGCCTAGGCTCTTTCGAGCAGTACTTC.

The rearrangement links TRBV13 to TRBJ2-7, with D perhaps matching TRBD2 (5 bases). V lost 5 bases to trimming and J lost 3 bases, with 8 bases between them. The CDR3 covers 12 residues. Germline CDR1 and CDR2: PRHDT and FYEKMQ (reference sequence). The CDR3 DNA reads TGTGCCAGCAGCCTTGCGGGCTACGAGCAGTACTTC. Translating it yields CASSLAGYEQYF.

The chain carries TRBV19 and TRBJ1-5, with 7 bases aligning to TRBD1. The CDR3 loop spans 14 amino acids. J was trimmed by 5 bases and V by 2 bases; bases with no gene match: 3. CDR1 is LNHDA and CDR2 is SQIVND in the germline V gene (reference sequence). In DNA form, the CDR3 reads TGTGCCAGTAGTATATACAGGGGAGATCAGCCCCAGCATTTT. It encodes CASSIYRGDQPQHF.

V and J are TRBV19 and TRBJ2-3; D possibly corresponds to TRBD2 (6 bases). CDR3 size: 15 residues. CDR1 and CDR2 from the germline V gene are LNHDA and SQIVND (reference sequence). V gave up 3 bases and J gave up 0 bases, with 10 bases separating them. The chain's CDR3 is CASSMGLQSTDTQYF. Written as DNA, the CDR3 is TGTGCCAGTAGTATGGGACTCCAGAGCACAGATACGCAGTATTTT.